The entry below describes one TCR beta chain. The record originates from a study of shared clonotypes between healthy human individuals. The germline V gene encodes CDR1 ENHRY and CDR2 SYGVKD. J was trimmed by 7 bases and V by 3 bases; bases with no gene match: 8. This CDR3 is 15 amino acids long. Investigators spread the genomic DNA of each subset evenly over several immunoSEQ plates. TCRdb's table, derived via immunoSEQ multiplex PCR, lists solely in-frame clones and lacks some. Of about 770,000 clones detected, 72% appear once; the ten largest clones hold approximately 2%. J is TRBJ1-4 and V is TRBV10-3, with 7 bases that match TRBD1. The sample was memory CD4+ T cells sorted from blood. Subset meaning: CD45RA-negative fraction. This TCR came from a young woman in good health. CDR3 sequence: CAISDLGGAGEKLFF. The CDR3 DNA follows: TGTGCCATCAGTGACCTAGGGGGCGCGGGTGAAAAACTGTTTTTT.